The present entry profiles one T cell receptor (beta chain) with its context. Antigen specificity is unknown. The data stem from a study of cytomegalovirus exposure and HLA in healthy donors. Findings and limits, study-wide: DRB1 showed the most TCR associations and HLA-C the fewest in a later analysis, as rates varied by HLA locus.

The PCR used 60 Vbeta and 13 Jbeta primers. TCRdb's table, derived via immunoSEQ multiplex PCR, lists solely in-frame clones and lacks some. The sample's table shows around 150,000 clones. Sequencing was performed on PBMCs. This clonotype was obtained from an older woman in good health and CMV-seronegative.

This CDR3 reads CASSQGLAVYEQYF. The CDR3, as DNA: TGTGCCAGCAGTCAAGGACTAGCGGTCTACGAGCAGTACTTC. The chain combines TRBV27 with TRBJ2-7; 10 nucleotides match TRBD2. Trimming removed 5 bases from V and 3 bases from J; junction bases left unmatched: 4. Germline V gene data show CDR1 as MNHEY and CDR2 as SMNVEV (reference sequence). This CDR3 comprises 14 residues.